What follows are 13 T cell receptor beta chains derived from one specimen sequenced in a study of identical twins. Via MiXCR, TCRdb re-called the 5' RACE reads, giving one row per CDR3 protein. The data show 250,000 or so distinct CDR3 sequences, 6.5% to 9% seen once. This sample was shared with a second study, whose subject was yellow fever vaccine responses in identical twins.

The sequenced sample was CD8+ T cells sorted from blood. Receptor source: a woman aged 18-29 years in good health.

The rearrangement joins TRBV7-7 to TRBJ2-1; 9 bases fit TRBD1. The germline gives CDR1 SSHAT, CDR2 FNYEAQ (reference sequence). J was trimmed by 8 bases and V by 5 bases; bases with no gene match: 10. The CDR3 runs to 15 residues. The CDR3 region has the DNA TGTGCCAGCAGCGAAGACGGGACAGGGTTCTATGAGCAGTTCTTC. It codes for CASSEDGTGFYEQFF.

J is TRBJ2-7 and V is TRBV7-6; 10 bases fit TRBD1. CDR3 length equals 15 residues. CDR1 is SGHVS, CDR2 FNYEAQ, per germline. J lost 6 bases, V lost 5 bases, and 10 bases had no gene match. CDR3 coding DNA: TGTGCCAGCAGCACTACCGGGACAGGGGTCGTCGAGCAGTACTTC. This sequence encodes CASSTTGTGVVEQYF.

In DNA form, the CDR3 reads TGTGCCAGCAGCACTCGGACAGGGAACCACGAGCAGTACGTC. Its translation is CASSTRTGNHEQYV. The rearrangement joins TRBV7-8 to TRBJ2-7; 8 bases map to TRBD1. The CDR3 length is 14 residues. V was pared by 5 bases and J by 5 bases, with 8 bases of the junction left unmatched. Germline CDR1 is SGHVS and CDR2 is FQNEAQ.

V gene TRBV2 combines with J gene TRBJ1-2; D ambiguous. The ends were cut back, 6 bases at V and 7 bases at J, with 6 bases in the middle. The CDR3 totals 10 residues. From germline, CDR1 is SNHLY and CDR2 FYNNEI. The CDR3 here is CASRGVGYTF. CDR3 nucleotides: TGTGCCAGCAGGGGTGTTGGCTACACCTTC.

The sample holds many counts of this clonotype. CDR3 in DNA: TGCGCCAGCAGCTCAAAGCCGGGACAGCAAAACTATGGCTACACCTTC. This sequence encodes CASSSKPGQQNYGYTF. The chain recombines TRBV5-1 with TRBJ1-2, with TRBD1 identical over 7 bases. Losses at the gene ends were 3 bases for V and 2 bases for J; bases not matched to a gene: 10. CDR3 length: 16 amino acids. The V gene's germline CDR1 is SGHRS and CDR2 YFSETQ.

This clonotype has more than one count but fewer than ten. The rearrangement links TRBV4-1 to TRBJ2-7, with 9 bases matching TRBD1. With V trimmed by 1 base and J by 5 bases, 6 bases remained unmatched. The CDR3 runs to 15 residues. The germline V gene encodes CDR1 MGHRA and CDR2 YSYEKL. For the CDR3, the DNA is TGCGCCAGCAGCCAAGTGACAGGGGGTTTAGACGAGCAGTACTTC. Translated, it gives CASSQVTGGLDEQYF.

A word on this clonotype: A much larger clone lies a single base off, so this may be a read error. The chain carries TRBV11-2 and TRBJ2-2; a weak D match, TRBD1 (5 bases). Germline V gene data show CDR1 as SGHAT and CDR2 as FQNNGV. The CDR3 extends over 15 amino acids. DNA for the CDR3: TGTGCCAGAAGCTCATGGGGCAGCGACACCGGGGAGCTGTTTTTT. It yields the protein CARSSWGSDTGELFF.

As to this clonotype: This clone may be a read error of a much larger clone one base away. The chain carries TRBV28 and TRBJ2-1, with D tentatively TRBD2 (7 bases). The length of the CDR3 is 14 residues. The germline CDR1 and CDR2 sequences are MDHEN and SYDVKM. The CDR3 region is CASSTGGPHNEHFF. CDR3 DNA sequence: TGTGCCAGCAGCACCGGGGGGCCACACAATGAGCATTTCTTC. Complete variable domain (other parts from reference TRBV28 and TRBJ2-1): DVKVTQSSRYLVKRTGEKVFLECVQDMDHENMFWYRQDPGLGLRLIYFSYDVKMKEKGDIPEGYSVSREKKERFSLILESASTNQTSMYLCASSTGGPHNEHFFGPGTRLTVL.

The sample holds many counts of this clonotype. This chain connects TRBV20-1 to TRBJ2-5; the match to TRBD1 covers 7 bases. The CDR3 has 14 amino acids. The V gene's germline CDR1 is DFQATT and CDR2 SNEGSKA (reference sequence). Trimming removed 3 bases from V and 5 bases from J; junction bases left unmatched: 9. The DNA for the CDR3 is TGCAGTGCTAGGGGCCGGGACAGTACCGAGACCCAGTACTTC. This sequence encodes CSARGRDSTETQYF.

This clonotype has more than one count but fewer than ten. This rearrangement joins TRBV5-1 to TRBJ2-1, with 8 bases fitting TRBD1. Germline CDR1 is SGHRS and CDR2 is YFSETQ. Unmatched junction bases numbered 9, after V lost 2 bases and J lost 8 bases. CDR3 size: 15 residues. CDR3 sequence (DNA): TGCGCCAGCAGCTTCGAGGACAGGGATCTGGATGAGCAGTTCTTC. It encodes CASSFEDRDLDEQFF.

This clonotype was found a few times. The rearrangement uses TRBV20-1 and TRBJ1-2; no clear D gene. This CDR3 contains 15 residues. V lost 5 bases and J 1 base, leaving 17 bases between the germline ends. Germline CDR1 reads DFQATT; CDR2 reads SNEGSKA (reference sequence). The CDR3 bases are TGCAGTGCTCTCACGGCAACAGAGAGTAACTATGGCTACACCTTC. This encodes CSALTATESNYGYTF.

This clonotype was observed many times. The V gene is TRBV12-3 or TRBV12-4, the J gene TRBJ1-2, with no clear D. There are 13 residues in the CDR3. With 2 bases removed from V and 8 bases from J, the gap between germline ends came to 12 bases. DNA of the CDR3: TGTGCCAGCAGTTTAACAGTCTACGACGGCTACACCTTC. Its translation: CASSLTVYDGYTF.

The chain couples TRBV9 to TRBJ2-7; the match to TRBD1 covers 10 bases. Per the germline V gene, CDR1 is SGDLS and CDR2 is YYNGEE. Trimming at V came to 5 bases and at J to 2 bases, leaving 10 bases not matched to a gene. The CDR3 is 16 amino acids. This CDR3 reads CASSWGQGTQPYEQYF. The CDR3 nucleotides are TGTGCCAGCAGTTGGGGACAGGGGACACAACCCTACGAGCAGTACTTC.